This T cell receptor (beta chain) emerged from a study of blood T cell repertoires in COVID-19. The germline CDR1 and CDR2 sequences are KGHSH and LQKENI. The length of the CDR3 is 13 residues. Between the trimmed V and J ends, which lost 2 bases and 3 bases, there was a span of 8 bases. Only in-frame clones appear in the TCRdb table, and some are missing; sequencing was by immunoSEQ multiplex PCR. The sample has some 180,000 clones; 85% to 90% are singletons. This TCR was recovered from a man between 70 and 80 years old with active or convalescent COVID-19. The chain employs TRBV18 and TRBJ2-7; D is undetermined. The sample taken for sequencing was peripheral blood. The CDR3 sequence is CASSPGTDYEQYF. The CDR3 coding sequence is TGTGCCAGCTCACCAGGAACAGACTACGAGCAGTACTTC.